Shown below are 8 T cell receptor beta chains from a single sample sequenced in a study of OX40 agonist ivuxolimab in advanced cancers. Measured with immunoSEQ multiplex PCR; TCRdb has only the in-frame clones, and not every one. There are nearly 85,000 clones in the sample; 86% occur only once, and 1.5% to 2.5% lies in the top ten. Source: CD4+ or CD8+ T cells sorted from blood, taken in a trial of the OX40 agonist ivuxolimab. Source of these receptors: an adult with an advanced solid tumor such as melanoma, head and neck, liver or kidney cancer.

The chain couples TRBV7-2 to TRBJ2-7; D gene unclear. The CDR3 covers 14 residues. The V end lost 0 bases, the J end lost 7 bases, and 13 bases lay between the germline ends. Germline V gene lookup returns CDR1 SGHTA and CDR2 FQGNSA. The CDR3 DNA reads as TGTGCCAGCAGCTTAGCTAGGACCGGAATGGAGCAGTACTTC. It codes for CASSLARTGMEQYF.

The chain's CDR3 is CASSLSRGVNNSPLHF. The DNA for the CDR3 is TGTGCCAGCAGTTTATCGAGAGGGGTTAATAATTCACCCCTCCACTTT. V is TRBV27 and J is TRBJ1-6; D might be TRBD1 (5 bases). Trimming shortened V by 0 bases and J by 5 bases, and 11 bases separated the two germline ends. Germline V gene sequence: CDR1 MNHEY, CDR2 SMNVEV (reference sequence). The CDR3 consists of 16 residues.

J is TRBJ2-1 and V is TRBV30; 8 bases agree with TRBD2. Germline CDR1 is GTSNPN and CDR2 is SVGIG (reference sequence). The junction had 6 bases not matched to a gene; V was cut back by 4 bases and J by 1 base. The CDR3 is 15 residues long. The CDR3 is CAWNKGLGSYNEQFF. The CDR3 DNA follows: TGTGCCTGGAACAAGGGACTAGGGTCCTACAATGAGCAGTTCTTC.

The J gene is TRBJ1-2, the V gene TRBV28; TRBD1 might be the D (5 bases). The CDR3 is 13 residues long. CDR1 MDHEN and CDR2 SYDVKM come from the germline V gene. Trimming removed 8 bases at V and 1 base at J, with 11 bases between. CDR3 amino acids: CASGSGRNYGYTF. For the CDR3, the DNA is TGTGCCAGCGGATCGGGACGTAACTATGGCTACACCTTC.

V gene TRBV5-5 combines with J gene TRBJ1-3, with 7 bases aligning to TRBD1. This CDR3 comprises 17 residues. The J segment lost 0 bases and the V segment lost 2 bases, leaving 8 bases of the junction unmatched. Germline V gene data show CDR1 as SGHKS and CDR2 as YYEKEE (reference sequence). CDR3 nucleotide sequence: TGTGCCAGCAGCTTCGCCGGGACAGCGAACTCTGGAAACACCATATATTTT. Its translation: CASSFAGTANSGNTIYF.

V and J are TRBV12-5 and TRBJ1-5; 8 nucleotides match TRBD1. This CDR3 spans 17 amino acids. CDR1 is LGHNT, CDR2 FRNRAP, per germline. The J segment lost 0 bases and the V segment lost 2 bases, leaving 6 bases of the junction unmatched. CDR3 loop: CASGLSPGQVSNQPQHF. The CDR3 bases are TGTGCTAGTGGTTTGTCCCCGGGACAGGTTAGCAATCAGCCCCAGCATTTT. Full variable domain (remainder filled in from reference TRBV12-5 and TRBJ1-5): DARVTQTPRHKVTEMGQEVTMRCQPILGHNTVFWYRQTMMQGLELLAYFRNRAPLDDSGMPKDRFSAEMPDATLATLKIQPSEPRDSAVYFCASGLSPGQVSNQPQHFGDGTRLSIL.

The V call is TRBV5-4, the J call TRBJ2-2; D is uncertain. Per the germline V gene, CDR1 is SGHNT and CDR2 is YYREEE (reference sequence). Trimming cost V 0 bases and J 5 bases, with 8 bases left between them. The CDR3 covers 14 residues. CDR3 nucleotides: TGTGCCAGCAGCTTGGAAGGGTGGACCGGGGAGCTGTTTTTT. Translation gives CASSLEGWTGELFF. The whole variable domain, filled in from reference TRBV5-4 and TRBJ2-2, reads ETGVTQSPTHLIKTRGQQVTLRCSSQSGHNTVSWYQQALGQGPQFIFQYYREEENGRGNFPPRFSGLQFPNYSSELNVNALELDDSALYLCASSLEGWTGELFFGEGSRLTVL.

The J gene is TRBJ1-4, the V gene TRBV9; weak D call: TRBD1 (5 bases). The CDR3 is 15 amino acids. CDR1 and CDR2 (germline): SGDLS, YYNGEE. V gave up 1 base and J gave up 0 bases, with 7 bases separating them. The CDR3 nucleotides are TGTGCCAGCAGCGTACAGGGCGCAACTAATGAAAAACTGTTTTTT. Its protein product is CASSVQGATNEKLFF.